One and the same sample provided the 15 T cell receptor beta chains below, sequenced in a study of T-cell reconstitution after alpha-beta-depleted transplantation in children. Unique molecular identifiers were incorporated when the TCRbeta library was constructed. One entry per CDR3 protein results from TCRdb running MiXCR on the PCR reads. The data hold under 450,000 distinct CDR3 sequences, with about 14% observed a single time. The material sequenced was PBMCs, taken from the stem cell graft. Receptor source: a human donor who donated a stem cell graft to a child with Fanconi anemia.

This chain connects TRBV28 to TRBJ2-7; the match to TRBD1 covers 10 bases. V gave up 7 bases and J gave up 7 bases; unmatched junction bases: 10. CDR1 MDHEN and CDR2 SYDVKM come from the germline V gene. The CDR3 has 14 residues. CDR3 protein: CASTLEDRGGEQYF. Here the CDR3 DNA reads TGTGCCAGCACCTTGGAGGACAGGGGGGGAGAGCAGTACTTC.

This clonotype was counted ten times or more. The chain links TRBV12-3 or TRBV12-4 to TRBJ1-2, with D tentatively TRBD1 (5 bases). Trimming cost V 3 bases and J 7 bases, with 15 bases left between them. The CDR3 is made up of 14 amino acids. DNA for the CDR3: TGTGCCAGCAGTTTGAGGGGAACAATGGTTGGCTACACCTTC. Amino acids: CASSLRGTMVGYTF.

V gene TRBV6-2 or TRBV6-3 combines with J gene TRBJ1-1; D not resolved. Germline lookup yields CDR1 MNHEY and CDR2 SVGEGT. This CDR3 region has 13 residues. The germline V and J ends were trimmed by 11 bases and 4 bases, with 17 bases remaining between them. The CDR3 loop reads CAVGTGTFTEAFF. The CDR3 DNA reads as TGTGCCGTCGGCACGGGAACCTTCACTGAAGCTTTCTTT.

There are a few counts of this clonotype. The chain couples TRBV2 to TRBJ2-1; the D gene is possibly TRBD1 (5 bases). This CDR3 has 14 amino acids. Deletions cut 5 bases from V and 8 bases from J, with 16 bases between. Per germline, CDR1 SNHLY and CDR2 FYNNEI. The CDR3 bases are TGTGCCAGCAGTACCGCAGGGCCCCAGCATGAGCAGTTCTTC. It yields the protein CASSTAGPQHEQFF.

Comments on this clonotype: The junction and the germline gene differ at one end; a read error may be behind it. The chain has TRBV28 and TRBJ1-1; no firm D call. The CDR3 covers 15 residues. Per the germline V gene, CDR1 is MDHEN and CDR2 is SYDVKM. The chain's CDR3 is CASILTGIMNTEAFF. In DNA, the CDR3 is TGTGCCAGCATTTTAACCGGGATTATGAACACTGAAGCTTTCTTT.

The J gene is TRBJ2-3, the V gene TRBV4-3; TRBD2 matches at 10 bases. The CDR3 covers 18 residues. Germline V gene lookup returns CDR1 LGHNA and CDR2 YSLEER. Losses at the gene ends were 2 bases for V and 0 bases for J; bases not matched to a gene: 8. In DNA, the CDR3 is TGCGCCAGCAGCCAAAAGATAACTAGCGGGGTCAGCACAGATACGCAGTATTTT. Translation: CASSQKITSGVSTDTQYF.

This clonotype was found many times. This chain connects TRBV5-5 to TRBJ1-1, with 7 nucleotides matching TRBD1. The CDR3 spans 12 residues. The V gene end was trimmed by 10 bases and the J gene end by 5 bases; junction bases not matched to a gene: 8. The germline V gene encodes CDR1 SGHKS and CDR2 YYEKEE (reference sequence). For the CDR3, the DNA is TGTGCCTGCTCTCAGGGGGGAACTGAAGCTTTCTTT. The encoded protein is CACSQGGTEAFF.

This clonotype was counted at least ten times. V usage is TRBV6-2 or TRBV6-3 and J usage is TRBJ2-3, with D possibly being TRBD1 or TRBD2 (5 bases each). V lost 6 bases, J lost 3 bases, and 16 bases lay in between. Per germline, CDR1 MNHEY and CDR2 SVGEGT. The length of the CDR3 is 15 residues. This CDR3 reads CASRGPSVGTDTQYF. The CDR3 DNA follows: TGTGCCAGCAGGGGACCGTCGGTAGGGACAGATACGCAGTATTTT.

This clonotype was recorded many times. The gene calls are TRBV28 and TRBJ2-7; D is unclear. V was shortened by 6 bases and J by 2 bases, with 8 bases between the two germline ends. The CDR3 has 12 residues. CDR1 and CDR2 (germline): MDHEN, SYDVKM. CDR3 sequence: CASSGTTYEQYV. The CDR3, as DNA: TGTGCCAGCAGCGGAACAACCTACGAGCAGTACGTC.

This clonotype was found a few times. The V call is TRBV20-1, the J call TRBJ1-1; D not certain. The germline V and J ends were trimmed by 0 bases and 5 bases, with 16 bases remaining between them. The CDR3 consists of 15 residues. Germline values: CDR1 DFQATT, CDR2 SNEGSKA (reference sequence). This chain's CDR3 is CSARDRRFLGTEAFF. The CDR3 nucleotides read TGCAGTGCTAGAGATCGACGGTTCCTGGGGACTGAAGCTTTCTTT.

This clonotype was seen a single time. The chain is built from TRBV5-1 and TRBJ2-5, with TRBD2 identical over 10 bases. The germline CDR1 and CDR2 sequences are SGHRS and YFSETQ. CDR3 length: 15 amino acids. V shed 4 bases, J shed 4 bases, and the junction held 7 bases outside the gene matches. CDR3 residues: CASSDSSGGRETQYF. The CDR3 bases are TGCGCCAGCAGCGACTCTAGCGGGGGAAGAGAGACCCAGTACTTC.

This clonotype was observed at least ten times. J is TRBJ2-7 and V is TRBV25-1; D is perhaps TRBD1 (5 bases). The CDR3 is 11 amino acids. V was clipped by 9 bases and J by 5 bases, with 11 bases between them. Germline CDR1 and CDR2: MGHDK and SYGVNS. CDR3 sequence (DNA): TGTGCCAGGGTATTAGGGGACGAGCAGTACGTC. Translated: CARVLGDEQYV.

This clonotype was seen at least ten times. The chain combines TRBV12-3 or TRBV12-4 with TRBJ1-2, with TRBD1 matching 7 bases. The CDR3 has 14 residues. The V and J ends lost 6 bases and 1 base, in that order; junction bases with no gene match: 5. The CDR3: CASSSTGYNYGYTF. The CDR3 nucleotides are TGTGCCAGCAGCTCGACAGGGTATAACTATGGCTACACCTTC.

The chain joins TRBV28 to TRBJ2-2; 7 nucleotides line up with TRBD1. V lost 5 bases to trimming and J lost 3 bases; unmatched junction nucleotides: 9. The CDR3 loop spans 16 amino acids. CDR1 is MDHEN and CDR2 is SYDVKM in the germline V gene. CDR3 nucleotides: TGTGCCAGCAGTCCGACCCCAACAGGGGACACCGGGGAGCTGTTTTTT. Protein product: CASSPTPTGDTGELFF.

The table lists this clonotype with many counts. The CDR3 loop reads CASSQQGTLGETQYF. The CDR3 DNA follows: TGTGCCAGCAGCCAACAGGGAACCTTGGGGGAGACCCAGTACTTC. The chain carries TRBV7-2 and TRBJ2-5, with D tentatively TRBD1 (6 bases). CDR1 and CDR2 (germline): SGHTA, FQGNSA. V was shortened by 5 bases and J by 5 bases, with 18 bases between the two germline ends. This CDR3 has 15 residues.